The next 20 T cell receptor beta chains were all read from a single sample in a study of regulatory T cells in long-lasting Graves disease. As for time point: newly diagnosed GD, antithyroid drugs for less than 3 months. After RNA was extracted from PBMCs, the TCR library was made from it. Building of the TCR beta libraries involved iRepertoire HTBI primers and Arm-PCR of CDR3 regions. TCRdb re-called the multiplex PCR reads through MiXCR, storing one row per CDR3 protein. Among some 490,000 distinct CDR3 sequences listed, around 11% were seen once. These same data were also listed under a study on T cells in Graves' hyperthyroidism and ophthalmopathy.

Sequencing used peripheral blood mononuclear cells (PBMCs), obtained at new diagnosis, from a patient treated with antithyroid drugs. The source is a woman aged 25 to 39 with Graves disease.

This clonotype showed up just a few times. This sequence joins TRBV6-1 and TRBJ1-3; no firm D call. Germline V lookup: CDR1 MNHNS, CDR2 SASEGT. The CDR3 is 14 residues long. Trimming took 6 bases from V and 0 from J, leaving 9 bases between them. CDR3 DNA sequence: TGTGCCAGCAGATCGGGGTTCTCTGGAAACACCATATATTTT. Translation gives CASRSGFSGNTIYF.

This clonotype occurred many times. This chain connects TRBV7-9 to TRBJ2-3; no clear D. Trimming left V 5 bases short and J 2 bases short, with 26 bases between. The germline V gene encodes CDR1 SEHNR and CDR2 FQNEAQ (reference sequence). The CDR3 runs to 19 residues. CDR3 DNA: TGTGCCAGCAGCCCCCTCGGCGGCGTCTTCGCTTTCGCCACAGATACGCAGTATTTT. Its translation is CASSPLGGVFAFATDTQYF.

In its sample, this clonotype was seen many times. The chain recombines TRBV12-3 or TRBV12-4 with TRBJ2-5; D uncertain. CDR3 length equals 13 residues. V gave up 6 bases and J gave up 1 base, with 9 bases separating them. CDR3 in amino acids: CASSKQSQETQYF. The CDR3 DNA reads TGTGCCAGCAGCAAACAAAGCCAAGAGACCCAGTACTTC.

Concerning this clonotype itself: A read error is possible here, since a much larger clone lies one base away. The CDR3: CASSQTGTGYNEQYF. The CDR3 coding sequence is TGTGCCAGCAGCCAGACCGGGACAGGGTACAATGAGCAGTACTTC. The V call is TRBV7-6, the J call TRBJ2-7; TRBD1 agrees at 9 bases. V lost 5 bases to trimming and J lost 7 bases; unmatched junction nucleotides: 12. Germline V lookup: CDR1 SGHVS, CDR2 FNYEAQ. The CDR3 consists of 15 residues.

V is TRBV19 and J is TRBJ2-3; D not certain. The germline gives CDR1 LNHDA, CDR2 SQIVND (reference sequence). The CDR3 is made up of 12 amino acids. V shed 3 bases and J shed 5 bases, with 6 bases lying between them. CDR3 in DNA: TGTGCCAGTAGTATCACCTTAGATACGCAGTATTTT. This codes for CASSITLDTQYF.

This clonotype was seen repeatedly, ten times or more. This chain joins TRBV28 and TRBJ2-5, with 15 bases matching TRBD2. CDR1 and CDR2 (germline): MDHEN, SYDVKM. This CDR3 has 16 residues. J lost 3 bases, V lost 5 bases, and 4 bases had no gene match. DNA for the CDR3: TGTGCCAGCAGTCCCGGGACTAGCGGGAGGAAAGAGACCCAGTACTTC. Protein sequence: CASSPGTSGRKETQYF.

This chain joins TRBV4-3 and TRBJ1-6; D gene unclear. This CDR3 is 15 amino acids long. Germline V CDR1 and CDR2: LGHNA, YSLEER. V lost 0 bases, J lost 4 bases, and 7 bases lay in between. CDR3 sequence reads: CASSQEGIYNSPLHF. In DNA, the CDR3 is TGCGCCAGCAGCCAAGAAGGCATATATAATTCACCCCTCCACTTT.

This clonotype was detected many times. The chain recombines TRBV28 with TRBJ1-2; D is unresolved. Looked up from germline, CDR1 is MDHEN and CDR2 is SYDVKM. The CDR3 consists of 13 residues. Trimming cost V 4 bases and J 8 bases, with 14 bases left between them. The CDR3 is CASSSVVLAGYTF. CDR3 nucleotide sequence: TGTGCCAGCAGTTCTGTTGTCCTCGCGGGCTACACCTTC.

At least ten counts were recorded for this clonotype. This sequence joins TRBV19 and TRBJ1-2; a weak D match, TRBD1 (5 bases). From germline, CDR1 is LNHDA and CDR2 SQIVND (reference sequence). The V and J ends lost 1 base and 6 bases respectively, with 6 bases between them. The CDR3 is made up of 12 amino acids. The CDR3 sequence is CASSIVGDGYTF. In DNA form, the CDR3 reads TGTGCCAGTAGTATAGTGGGGGATGGCTACACCTTC.

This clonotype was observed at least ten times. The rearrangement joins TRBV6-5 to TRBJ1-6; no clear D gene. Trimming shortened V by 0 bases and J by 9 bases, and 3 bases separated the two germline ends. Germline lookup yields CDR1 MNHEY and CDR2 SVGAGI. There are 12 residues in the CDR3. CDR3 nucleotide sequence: TGTGCCAGCAGTTACTCTTTTTCACCCCTCCACTTT. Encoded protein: CASSYSFSPLHF.

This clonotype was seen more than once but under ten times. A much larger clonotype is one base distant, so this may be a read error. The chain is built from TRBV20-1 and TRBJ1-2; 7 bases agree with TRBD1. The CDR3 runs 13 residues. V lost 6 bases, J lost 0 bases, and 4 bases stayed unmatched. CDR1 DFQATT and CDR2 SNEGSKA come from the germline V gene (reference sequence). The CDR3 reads CSAGTATNYGYTF. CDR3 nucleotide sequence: TGCAGTGCCGGGACAGCGACTAACTATGGCTACACCTTC.

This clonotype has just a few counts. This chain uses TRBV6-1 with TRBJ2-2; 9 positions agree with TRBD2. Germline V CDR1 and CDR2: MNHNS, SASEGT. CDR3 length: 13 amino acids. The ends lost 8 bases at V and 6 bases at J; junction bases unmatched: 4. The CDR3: CASGEREAGELFF. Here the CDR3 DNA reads TGTGCCAGCGGGGAGCGGGAGGCCGGGGAGCTGTTTTTT.

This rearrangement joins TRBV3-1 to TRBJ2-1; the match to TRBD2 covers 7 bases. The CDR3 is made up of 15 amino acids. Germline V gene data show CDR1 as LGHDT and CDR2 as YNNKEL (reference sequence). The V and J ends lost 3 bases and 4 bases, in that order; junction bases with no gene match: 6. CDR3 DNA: TGTGCCAGCAGCCATTTCGTCGGGGGGTACAATGAGCAGTTCTTC. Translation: CASSHFVGGYNEQFF.

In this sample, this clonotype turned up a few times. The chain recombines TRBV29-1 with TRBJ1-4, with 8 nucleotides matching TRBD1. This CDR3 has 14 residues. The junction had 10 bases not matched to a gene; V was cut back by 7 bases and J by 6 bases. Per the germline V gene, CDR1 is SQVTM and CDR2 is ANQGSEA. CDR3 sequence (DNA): TGCAGCGCTTATTGGACAGGGTCGGATGAAAAACTGTTTTTT. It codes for CSAYWTGSDEKLFF.

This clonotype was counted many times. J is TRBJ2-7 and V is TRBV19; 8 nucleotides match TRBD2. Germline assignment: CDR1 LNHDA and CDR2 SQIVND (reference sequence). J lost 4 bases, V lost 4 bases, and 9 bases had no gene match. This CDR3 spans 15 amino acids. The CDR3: CASSTPGAGAYEQYF. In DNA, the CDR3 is TGTGCCAGTAGTACCCCGGGAGCGGGAGCTTACGAGCAGTACTTC.

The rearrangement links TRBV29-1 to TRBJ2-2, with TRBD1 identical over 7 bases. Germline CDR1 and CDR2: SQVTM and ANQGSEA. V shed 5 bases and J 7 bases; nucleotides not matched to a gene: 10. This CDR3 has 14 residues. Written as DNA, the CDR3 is TGCAGCGTTTCTGCCGACAGGGCGAACGGGGAGCTGTTTTTT. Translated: CSVSADRANGELFF.

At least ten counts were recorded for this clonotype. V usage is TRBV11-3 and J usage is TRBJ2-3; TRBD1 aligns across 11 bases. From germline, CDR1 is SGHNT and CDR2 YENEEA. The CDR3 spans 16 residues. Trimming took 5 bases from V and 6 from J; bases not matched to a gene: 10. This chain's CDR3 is CASSPRTGGAGDTQYF. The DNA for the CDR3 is TGTGCCAGCAGCCCGCGGACAGGGGGCGCAGGGGATACGCAGTATTTT.

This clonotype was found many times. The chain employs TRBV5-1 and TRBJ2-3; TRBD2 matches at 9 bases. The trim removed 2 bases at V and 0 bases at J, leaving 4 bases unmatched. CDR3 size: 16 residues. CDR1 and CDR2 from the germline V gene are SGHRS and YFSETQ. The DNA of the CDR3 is TGCGCCAGCAGCTTCGGACTAGCGCCTAGCACAGATACGCAGTATTTT. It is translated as CASSFGLAPSTDTQYF. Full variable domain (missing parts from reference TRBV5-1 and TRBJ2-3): KAGVTQTPRYLIKTRGQQVTLSCSPISGHRSVSWYQQTPGQGLQFLFEYFSETQRNKGNFPGRFSGRQFSNSRSEMNVSTLELGDSALYLCASSFGLAPSTDTQYFGPGTRLTVL.

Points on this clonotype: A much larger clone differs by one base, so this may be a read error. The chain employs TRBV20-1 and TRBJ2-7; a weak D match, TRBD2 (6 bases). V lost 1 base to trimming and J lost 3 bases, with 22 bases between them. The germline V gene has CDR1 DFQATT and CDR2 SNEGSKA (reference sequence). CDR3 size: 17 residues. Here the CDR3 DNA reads TGCAGTGCTAGAGGGACCGGGATGGGACTCAAAAACTACGAGCAGTACTTC. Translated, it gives CSARGTGMGLKNYEQYF.

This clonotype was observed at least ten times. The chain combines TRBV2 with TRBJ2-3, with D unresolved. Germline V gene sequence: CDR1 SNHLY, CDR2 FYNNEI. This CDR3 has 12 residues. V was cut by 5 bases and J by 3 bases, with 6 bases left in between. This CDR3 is CASSYWTDTQYF. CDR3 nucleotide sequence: TGTGCCAGCAGTTACTGGACAGATACGCAGTATTTT. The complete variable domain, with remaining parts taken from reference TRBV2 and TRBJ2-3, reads EPEVTQTPSHQVTQMGQEVILRCVPISNHLYFYWYRQILGQKVEFLVSFYNNEISEKSEIFDDQFSVERPDGSNFTLKIRSTKLEDSAMYFCASSYWTDTQYFGPGTRLTVL.